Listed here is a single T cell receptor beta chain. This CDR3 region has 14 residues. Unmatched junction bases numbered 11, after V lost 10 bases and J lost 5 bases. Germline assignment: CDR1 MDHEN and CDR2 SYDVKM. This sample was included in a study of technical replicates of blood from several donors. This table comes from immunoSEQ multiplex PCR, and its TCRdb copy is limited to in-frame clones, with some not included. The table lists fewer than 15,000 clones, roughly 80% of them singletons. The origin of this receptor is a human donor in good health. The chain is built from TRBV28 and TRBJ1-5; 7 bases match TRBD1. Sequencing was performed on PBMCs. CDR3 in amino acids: CATDRDSSHQPQHF. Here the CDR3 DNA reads TGTGCCACTGACCGGGACAGCTCTCATCAGCCCCAGCATTTT.